This TCR beta chain was profiled in a study of blood T cell repertoires in COVID-19. The table came from immunoSEQ multiplex PCR; TCRdb's copy has only in-frame clones and leaves some out. The table shows 160,000 or so clones, with 65% to 85% occurring only once. The ends were cut back, 7 bases at V and 7 bases at J, with 13 bases in the middle. Germline V gene lookup returns CDR1 SQVTM and CDR2 ANQGSEA. The CDR3 is 11 amino acids. Sequencing input: PBMCs or T cells enriched from blood (not recorded which). This receptor was taken from a woman aged 35 to 49 with acute COVID-19. This rearrangement joins TRBV29-1 to TRBJ1-2; D remains ambiguous. Written as DNA, the CDR3 is TGCAGCGAGGGCCAGGATGGTGGCTACACCTTC. It specifies CSEGQDGGYTF.